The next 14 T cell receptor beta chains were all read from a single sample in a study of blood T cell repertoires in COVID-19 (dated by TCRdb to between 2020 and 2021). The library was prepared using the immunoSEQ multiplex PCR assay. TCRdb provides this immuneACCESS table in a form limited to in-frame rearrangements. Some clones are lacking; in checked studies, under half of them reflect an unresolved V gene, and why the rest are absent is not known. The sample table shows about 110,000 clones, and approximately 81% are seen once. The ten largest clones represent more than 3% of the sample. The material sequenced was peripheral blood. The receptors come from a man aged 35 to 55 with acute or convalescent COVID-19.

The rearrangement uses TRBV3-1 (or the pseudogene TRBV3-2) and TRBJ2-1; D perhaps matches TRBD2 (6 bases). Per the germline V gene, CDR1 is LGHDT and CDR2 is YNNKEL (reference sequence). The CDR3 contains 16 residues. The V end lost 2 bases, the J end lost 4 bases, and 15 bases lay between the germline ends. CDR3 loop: CASSQNPAGFYNEQFF. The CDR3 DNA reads TGTGCCAGCAGCCAAAACCCGGCGGGGTTTTACAATGAGCAGTTCTTC.

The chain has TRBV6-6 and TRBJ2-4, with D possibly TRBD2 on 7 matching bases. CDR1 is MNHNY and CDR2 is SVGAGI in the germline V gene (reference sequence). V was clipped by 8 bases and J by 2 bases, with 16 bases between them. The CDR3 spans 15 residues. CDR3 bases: TGTGCCAGCGCATCCGGGGGGCCGTCCAAAAACATTCAGTACTTC. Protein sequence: CASASGGPSKNIQYF.

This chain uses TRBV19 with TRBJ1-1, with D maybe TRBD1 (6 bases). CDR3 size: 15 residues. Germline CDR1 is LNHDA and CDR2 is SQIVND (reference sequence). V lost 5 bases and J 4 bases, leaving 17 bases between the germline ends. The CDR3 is CASSARTDSTTEAFF. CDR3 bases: TGTGCCAGTAGTGCCCGAACGGACAGTACCACTGAAGCTTTCTTT.

The CDR3 sequence is CASSLRGVIYNEQFF. CDR3 coding DNA: TGTGCCAGCAGCCTGCGGGGGGTAATATACAATGAGCAGTTCTTC. The V and J genes are TRBV14 and TRBJ2-1; 8 nucleotides match TRBD2. With V trimmed by 4 bases and J by 4 bases, 6 bases remained unmatched. Germline-derived CDR1 and CDR2 are SGHDN and FVKESK. The CDR3 contains 15 residues.

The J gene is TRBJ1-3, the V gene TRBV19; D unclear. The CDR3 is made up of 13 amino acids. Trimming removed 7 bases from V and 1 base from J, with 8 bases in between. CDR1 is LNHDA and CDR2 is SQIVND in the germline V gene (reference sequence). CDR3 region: CASTQESGNTIYF. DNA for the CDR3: TGTGCCAGTACCCAGGAATCTGGAAACACCATATATTTT.

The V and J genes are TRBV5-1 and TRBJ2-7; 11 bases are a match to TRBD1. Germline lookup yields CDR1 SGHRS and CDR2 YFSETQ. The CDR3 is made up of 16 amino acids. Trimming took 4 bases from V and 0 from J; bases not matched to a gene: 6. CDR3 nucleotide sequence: TGCGCCAGCAGCGGGGGACAGGGGGGCCGCTCCTACGAGCAGTACTTC. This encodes CASSGGQGGRSYEQYF.

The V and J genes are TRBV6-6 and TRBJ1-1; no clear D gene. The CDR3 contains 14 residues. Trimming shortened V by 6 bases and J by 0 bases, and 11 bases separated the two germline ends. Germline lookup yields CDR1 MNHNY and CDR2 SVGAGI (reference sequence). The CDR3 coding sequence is TGTGCCAGCAGCTACAGCGTTATGAACACTGAAGCTTTCTTT. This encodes CASSYSVMNTEAFF.

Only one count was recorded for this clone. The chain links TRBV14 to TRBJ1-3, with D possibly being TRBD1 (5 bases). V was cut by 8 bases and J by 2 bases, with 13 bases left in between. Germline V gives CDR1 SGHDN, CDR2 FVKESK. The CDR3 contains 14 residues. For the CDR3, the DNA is TGTGCCAGCTCCCGGGGGGGACCTGGAAACACCATATATTTT. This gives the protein CASSRGGPGNTIYF.

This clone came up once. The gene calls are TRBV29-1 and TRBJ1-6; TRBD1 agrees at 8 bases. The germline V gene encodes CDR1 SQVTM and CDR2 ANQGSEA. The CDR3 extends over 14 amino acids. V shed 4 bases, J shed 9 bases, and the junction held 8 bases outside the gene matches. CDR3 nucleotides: TGCAGCGTTGGTGAGGACAGGGATGGTTCACCCCTCCACTTT. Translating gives CSVGEDRDGSPLHF.

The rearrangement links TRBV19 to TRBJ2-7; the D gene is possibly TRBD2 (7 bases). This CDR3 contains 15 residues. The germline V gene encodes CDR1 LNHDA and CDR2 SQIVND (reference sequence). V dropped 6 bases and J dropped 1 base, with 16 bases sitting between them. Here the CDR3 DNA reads TGTGCCAGTAGGATCCGGGGGGCAAATTCCTACGAGCAGTACTTC. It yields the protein CASRIRGANSYEQYF.

The chain's CDR3 is CASSLFLAGSYNEQFF. CDR3 in DNA: TGCGCCAGCAGCTTGTTTCTAGCGGGTTCCTACAATGAGCAGTTCTTC. The rearrangement links TRBV5-1 to TRBJ2-1; 8 nucleotides match TRBD2. The trim removed 1 base at V and 1 base at J, leaving 4 bases unmatched. Germline CDR1 and CDR2: SGHRS and YFSETQ. CDR3 length equals 16 residues.

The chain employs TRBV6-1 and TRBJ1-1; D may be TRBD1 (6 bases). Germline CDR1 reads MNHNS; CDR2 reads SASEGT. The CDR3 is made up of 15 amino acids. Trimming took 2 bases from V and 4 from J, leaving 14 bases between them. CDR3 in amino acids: CASSEFHAQGTEAFF. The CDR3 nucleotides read TGTGCCAGCAGTGAATTTCACGCACAGGGCACTGAAGCTTTCTTT.

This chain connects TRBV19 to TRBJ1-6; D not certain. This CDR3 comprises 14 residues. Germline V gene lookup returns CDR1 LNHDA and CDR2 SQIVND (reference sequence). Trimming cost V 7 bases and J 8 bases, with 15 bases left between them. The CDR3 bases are TGTGCCAGTACCGCGACTGATACGGATTCACCCCTCCACTTT. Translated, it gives CASTATDTDSPLHF.

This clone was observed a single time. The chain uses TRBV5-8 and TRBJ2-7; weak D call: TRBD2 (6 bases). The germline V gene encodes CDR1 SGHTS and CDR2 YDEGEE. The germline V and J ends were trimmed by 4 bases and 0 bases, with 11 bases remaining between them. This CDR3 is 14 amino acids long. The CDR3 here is CASSQDGSSYEQYF. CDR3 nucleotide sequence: TGTGCCAGCAGCCAGGACGGGAGCTCCTACGAGCAGTACTTC.